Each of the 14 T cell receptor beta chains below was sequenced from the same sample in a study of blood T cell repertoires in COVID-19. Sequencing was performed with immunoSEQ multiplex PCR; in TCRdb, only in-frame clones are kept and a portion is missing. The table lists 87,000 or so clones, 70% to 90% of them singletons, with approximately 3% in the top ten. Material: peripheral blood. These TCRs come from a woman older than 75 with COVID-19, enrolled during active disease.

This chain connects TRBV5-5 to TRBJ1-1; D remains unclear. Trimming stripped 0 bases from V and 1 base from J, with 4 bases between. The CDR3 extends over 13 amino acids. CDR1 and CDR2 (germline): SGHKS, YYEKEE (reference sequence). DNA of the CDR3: TGTGCCAGCAGCTTGGGAGGGAACACTGAAGCTTTCTTT. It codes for CASSLGGNTEAFF.

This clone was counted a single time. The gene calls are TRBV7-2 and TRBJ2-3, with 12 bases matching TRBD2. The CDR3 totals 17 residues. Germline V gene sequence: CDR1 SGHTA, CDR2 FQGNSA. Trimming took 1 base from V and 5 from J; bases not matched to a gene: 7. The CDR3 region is CASSLVASGGAVDTQYF. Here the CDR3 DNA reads TGTGCCAGCAGCTTAGTTGCTAGCGGGGGGGCAGTAGATACGCAGTATTTT.

For the CDR3, the DNA is TGTGCCAGCAGCCAAGTTCCCGGGGGGATATATAATTCACCCCTCCACTTT. Its protein is CASSQVPGGIYNSPLHF. The chain uses TRBV3-1 (or the pseudogene TRBV3-2) and TRBJ1-6; maybe TRBD1 (5 bases). There are 17 residues in the CDR3. Germline V gene lookup returns CDR1 LGHDT and CDR2 YNNKEL (reference sequence). V was cut by 1 base and J by 4 bases, with 14 bases left in between.

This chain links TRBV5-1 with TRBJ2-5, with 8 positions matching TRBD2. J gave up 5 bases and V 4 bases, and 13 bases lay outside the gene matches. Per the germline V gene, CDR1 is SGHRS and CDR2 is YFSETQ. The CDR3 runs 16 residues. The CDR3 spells CASSDREERERETQYF. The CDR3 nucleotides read TGCGCCAGCAGCGATAGAGAGGAGCGGGAGAGGGAGACCCAGTACTTC.

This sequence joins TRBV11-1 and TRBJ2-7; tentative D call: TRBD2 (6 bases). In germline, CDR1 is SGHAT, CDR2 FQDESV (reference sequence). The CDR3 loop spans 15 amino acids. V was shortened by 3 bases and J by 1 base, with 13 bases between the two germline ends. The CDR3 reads CASSLTRSLSYEQYF. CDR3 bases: TGTGCCAGCAGCTTGACTAGGTCCCTTTCCTACGAGCAGTACTTC.

CDR3 nucleotides: TGCGCCAGCAGGTCCGGGACAGGGGGCGCAGGGATAGGCGAAAAACTGTTTTTT. As protein: CASRSGTGGAGIGEKLFF. The rearrangement joins TRBV5-1 to TRBJ1-4; TRBD1 matches 12 bases. Looked up from germline, CDR1 is SGHRS and CDR2 is YFSETQ. The V gene end was trimmed by 5 bases and the J gene end by 8 bases; junction bases not matched to a gene: 16. There are 18 residues in the CDR3. The entire variable domain, with the rest obtained from reference TRBV5-1 and TRBJ1-4, is as follows: KAGVTQTPRYLIKTRGQQVTLSCSPISGHRSVSWYQQTPGQGLQFLFEYFSETQRNKGNFPGRFSGRQFSNSRSEMNVSTLELGDSALYLCASRSGTGGAGIGEKLFFGSGTQLSVL.

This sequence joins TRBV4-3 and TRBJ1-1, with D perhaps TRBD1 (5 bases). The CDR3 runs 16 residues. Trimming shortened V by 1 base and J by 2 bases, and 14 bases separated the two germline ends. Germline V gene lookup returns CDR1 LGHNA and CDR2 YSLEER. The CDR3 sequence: CASSQGGGLGNTEAFF. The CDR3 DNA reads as TGCGCCAGCAGCCAAGGCGGGGGTCTGGGAAACACTGAAGCTTTCTTT.

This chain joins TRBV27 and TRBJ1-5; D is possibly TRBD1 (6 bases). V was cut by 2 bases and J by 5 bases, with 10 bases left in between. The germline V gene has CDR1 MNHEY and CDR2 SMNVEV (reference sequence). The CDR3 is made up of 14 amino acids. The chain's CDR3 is CASSLQGPDQPQHF. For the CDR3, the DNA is TGTGCCAGCAGTTTACAGGGGCCCGATCAGCCCCAGCATTTT.

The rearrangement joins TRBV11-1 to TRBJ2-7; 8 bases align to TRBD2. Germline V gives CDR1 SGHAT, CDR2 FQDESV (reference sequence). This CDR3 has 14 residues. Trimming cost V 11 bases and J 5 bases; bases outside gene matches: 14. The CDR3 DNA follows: TGTGCCGCGGCCCAGCGGGGGAAGCCCAACGAGCAGTACTTC. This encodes CAAAQRGKPNEQYF.

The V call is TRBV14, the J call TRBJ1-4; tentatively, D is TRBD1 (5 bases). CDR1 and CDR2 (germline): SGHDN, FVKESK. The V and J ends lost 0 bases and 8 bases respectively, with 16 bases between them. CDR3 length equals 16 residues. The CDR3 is CASSQDLGGPQEKLFF. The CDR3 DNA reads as TGTGCCAGCAGCCAAGATCTCGGGGGTCCTCAGGAAAAACTGTTTTTT.

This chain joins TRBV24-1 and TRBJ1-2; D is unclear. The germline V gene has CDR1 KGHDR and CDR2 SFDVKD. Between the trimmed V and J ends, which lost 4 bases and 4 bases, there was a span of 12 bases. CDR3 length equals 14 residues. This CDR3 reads CATSEGRESYGYTF. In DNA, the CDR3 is TGTGCCACCAGTGAGGGTAGGGAGAGCTATGGCTACACCTTC.

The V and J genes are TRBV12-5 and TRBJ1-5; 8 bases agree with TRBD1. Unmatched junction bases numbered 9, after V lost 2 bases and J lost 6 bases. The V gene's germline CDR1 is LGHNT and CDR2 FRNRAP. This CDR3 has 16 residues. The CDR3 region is CASGLITGTGAQPQHF. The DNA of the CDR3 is TGTGCTAGTGGTTTGATAACCGGGACAGGAGCTCAGCCCCAGCATTTT. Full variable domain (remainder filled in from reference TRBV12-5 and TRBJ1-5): DARVTQTPRHKVTEMGQEVTMRCQPILGHNTVFWYRQTMMQGLELLAYFRNRAPLDDSGMPKDRFSAEMPDATLATLKIQPSEPRDSAVYFCASGLITGTGAQPQHFGDGTRLSIL.

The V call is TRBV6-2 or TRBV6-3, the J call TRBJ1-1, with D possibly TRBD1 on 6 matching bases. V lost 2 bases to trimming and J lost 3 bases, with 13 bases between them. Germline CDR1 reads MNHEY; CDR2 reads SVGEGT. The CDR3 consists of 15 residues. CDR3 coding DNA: TGTGCCAGCAGTTACGGACAGACATCATACACTGAAGCTTTCTTT. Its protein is CASSYGQTSYTEAFF.

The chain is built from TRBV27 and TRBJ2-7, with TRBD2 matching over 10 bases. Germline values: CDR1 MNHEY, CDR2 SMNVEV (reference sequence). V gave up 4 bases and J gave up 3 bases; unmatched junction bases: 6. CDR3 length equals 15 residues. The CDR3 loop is CASSSSGRAIYEQYF. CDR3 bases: TGTGCCAGCAGTTCGAGCGGGAGGGCCATCTACGAGCAGTACTTC.